The 28 T cell receptor beta chains reported below all come from one sample, sequenced in a study of blood T cells in healthy people across ages. Together with a sample-barcoded 5' primer, a J-beta primer mix was included in a second PCR lasting roughly 6 to 12 cycles. TCRdb processed the 5' RACE reads anew with MiXCR; each CDR3 protein has one entry. The sample lists approximately 810,000 distinct CDR3 sequences; 29% were seen once. The sequenced sample consisted of blood. The receptors here all came from an elderly woman in good health.

The CDR3 sequence: CASSRAGQYNEQYF. The CDR3 region has the DNA TGTGCCAGCAGCCGGGCCGGACAGTACAATGAGCAGTACTTC. This chain uses TRBV3-1 with TRBJ2-7, with D tentatively TRBD1 (6 bases). V was pared by 4 bases and J by 7 bases, with 17 bases between. Looked up from germline, CDR1 is LGHDT and CDR2 is YNNKEL (reference sequence). The CDR3 is 14 residues long.

The sample holds many counts of this clonotype. This sequence joins TRBV7-2 and TRBJ1-2, with D perhaps matching TRBD1 (6 bases). The CDR3 covers 14 residues. Germline CDR1 SGHTA, CDR2 FQGNSA. Trimming stripped 1 base from V and 8 bases from J, with 14 bases between. CDR3 in DNA: TGTGCCAGCAGCTTAGGCAGGGGCGTAGGGGGCTACACCTTC. Protein: CASSLGRGVGGYTF.

This clonotype was observed many times. V and J are TRBV7-2 and TRBJ2-1, with 15 bases lining up with TRBD2. The CDR3 length is 17 residues. The germline gives CDR1 SGHTA, CDR2 FQGNSA. Unmatched junction bases numbered 6, after V lost 5 bases and J lost 4 bases. CDR3 nucleotides: TGTGCCAGCAGCGGGACTAGCGGGGGGTCCGAATACAATGAGCAGTTCTTC. It is translated as CASSGTSGGSEYNEQFF. Based on the CDR3 plus reference TRBV7-2 and TRBJ2-1, the full variable domain is GAGVSQSPSNKVTEKGKDVELRCDPISGHTALYWYRQSLGQGLEFLIYFQGNSAPDKSGLPSDRFSAERTGGSVSTLTIQRTQQEDSAVYLCASSGTSGGSEYNEQFFGPGTRLTVL.

This clonotype was detected ten times or more. The CDR3 sequence: CASSHRGVAVKNIQYF. Written as DNA, the CDR3 is TGTGCCAGCAGCCACAGAGGGGTGGCGGTTAAAAACATTCAGTACTTC. The chain couples TRBV7-2 to TRBJ2-4; either TRBD1 or TRBD2 may fit D (5 bases each). This CDR3 has 16 residues. CDR1 and CDR2 (germline): SGHTA, FQGNSA. The ends were cut back, 5 bases at V and 4 bases at J, with 18 bases in the middle. The full variable domain, in which reference TRBV7-2 and TRBJ2-4 provide the parts outside the CDR3, is GAGVSQSPSNKVTEKGKDVELRCDPISGHTALYWYRQSLGQGLEFLIYFQGNSAPDKSGLPSDRFSAERTGGSVSTLTIQRTQQEDSAVYLCASSHRGVAVKNIQYFGAGTRLSVL.

Points on this clonotype: A much larger clone sits a single nucleotide away, making a read error possible. The chain links TRBV15 to TRBJ1-1, with D perhaps matching TRBD1 (6 bases). V shed 1 base and J shed 5 bases, with 11 bases lying between them. Per the germline V gene, CDR1 is LNHNV and CDR2 is YYDKDF (reference sequence). The CDR3 loop spans 14 amino acids. CDR3 loop: CATSRGGGRTEAFF. CDR3 DNA sequence: TGTGCCACCAGCAGAGGCGGGGGGCGAACTGAAGCTTTCTTT. The whole variable domain, remainder taken from reference TRBV15 and TRBJ1-1, is DAMVIQNPRYQVTQFGKPVTLSCSQTLNHNVMYWYQQKSSQAPKLLFHYYDKDFNNEADTPDNFQSRRPNTSFCFLDIRSPGLGDTAMYLCATSRGGGRTEAFFGQGTRLTVV.

V usage is TRBV2 and J usage is TRBJ2-5, with 9 bases lining up with TRBD1. Germline lookup yields CDR1 SNHLY and CDR2 FYNNEI. The V and J ends lost 3 bases and 6 bases, in that order; junction bases with no gene match: 17. The CDR3 covers 18 residues. CDR3 sequence: CASSDPPGQGELRKTQYF. CDR3 nucleotides: TGTGCCAGCAGTGACCCTCCGGGACAGGGCGAACTGAGAAAGACCCAGTACTTC.

This clonotype was seen repeatedly, ten times or more. The genes are TRBV4-1 and TRBJ2-6; 9 bases align to TRBD1. Trimming at V came to 3 bases and at J to 0 bases, leaving 0 bases not matched to a gene. Germline-derived CDR1 and CDR2 are MGHRA and YSYEKL. This CDR3 has 16 residues. This CDR3 reads CASSQGQGSGANVLTF. CDR3 DNA: TGCGCCAGCAGCCAGGGACAGGGCTCTGGGGCCAACGTCCTGACTTTC.

This clonotype has ten or more counts. The chain has TRBV28 and TRBJ1-5, with TRBD1 as a possible D gene (5 bases). The V end lost 6 bases, the J end lost 0 bases, and 9 bases lay between the germline ends. Germline V gives CDR1 MDHEN, CDR2 SYDVKM. There are 14 residues in the CDR3. The CDR3 nucleotides are TGTGCCAGCAGCCGGGACGCTAGCAATCAGCCCCAGCATTTT. Protein: CASSRDASNQPQHF.

This clonotype was picked up many times. This sequence joins TRBV12-3 or TRBV12-4 and TRBJ2-7; D may be TRBD1 or TRBD2 (5 bases each). This CDR3 contains 15 residues. Trimming left V 1 base short and J 9 bases short, with 19 bases between. CDR3 coding DNA: TGTGCCAGCAGTTTAGTGGGGGAGACCCCCCCAGGGCAGTACTTC. It specifies CASSLVGETPPGQYF.

This clonotype was seen many times. A much larger clone differs by one base, so this may be a read error. V is TRBV5-1 and J is TRBJ2-1; TRBD1 aligns across 11 bases. The J call may be in error: the DNA end matches TRBJ2-7 better. Germline lookup yields CDR1 SGHRS and CDR2 YFSETQ. The CDR3 sequence is 15 residues long. The CDR3 protein is CASRQGQGDYNEQYF. The CDR3 DNA is TGCGCCAGCAGACAGGGACAGGGGGACTACAATGAGCAGTACTTC.

The chain couples TRBV2 to TRBJ2-7; D gene uncertain. The V end lost 2 bases, the J end lost 11 bases, and 10 bases lay between the germline ends. Looked up from germline, CDR1 is SNHLY and CDR2 is FYNNEI. The CDR3 has 11 residues. As DNA, the CDR3 is TGTGCCAGCAGTGAACAGACCCGGGAGTACTTC. Its translation: CASSEQTREYF.

This clonotype was observed a few times. V is TRBV27 and J is TRBJ1-6, with D possibly being TRBD1 (5 bases). The CDR3 runs to 18 residues. The V end was cut by 2 bases, the J end by 2 bases, with 16 bases between. The germline gives CDR1 MNHEY, CDR2 SMNVEV (reference sequence). DNA for the CDR3: TGTGCCAGCAGTTTAGAGGGTGCCCCGGGGGCCTATAATTCACCCCTCCACTTT. Its protein is CASSLEGAPGAYNSPLHF.

This clonotype was counted a few times. The chain links TRBV10-3 to TRBJ2-1; possible D gene TRBD1, 6 bases. CDR1 is ENHRY, CDR2 SYGVKD, per germline. V was trimmed by 2 bases and J by 2 bases, leaving 22 bases between them. This CDR3 has 19 amino acids. This CDR3 is CAISEPDLQGSLAYNEQFF. CDR3 DNA: TGTGCCATCAGTGAGCCAGACCTACAGGGATCCTTGGCCTACAATGAGCAGTTCTTC.

This clonotype has only a few counts. At one of its ends the junction is not consistent with the germline gene, which may arise from a read error. The chain is built from TRBV12-3 or TRBV12-4 and TRBJ2-3; possibly TRBD1 or TRBD2 for D (6 bases each). This CDR3 is built from 16 residues. This chain's CDR3 is CASSSKILTGADAQYF. The CDR3 DNA follows: TGTGCCAGCAGCTCCAAGATTTTGACGGGGGCAGATGCGCAGTATTTT.

The rearrangement joins TRBV12-3 or TRBV12-4 to TRBJ1-1; D might be TRBD1 (6 bases). The CDR3 covers 15 residues. The V gene lost 3 bases and the J gene lost 1 base, with 12 bases spanning the gap. DNA for the CDR3: TGTGCCAGCAGTTTTGATGGGGGCAAGAACACTGAAGCTTTCTTT. Translated: CASSFDGGKNTEAFF.

As concerns this clonotype: This may stem from a read error, because a much larger clone lies one nucleotide away. This rearrangement joins TRBV11-2 to TRBJ2-7; D is undetermined. The CDR3 runs to 13 residues. The V gene's germline CDR1 is SGHAT and CDR2 FQNNGV. DNA for the CDR3: TGTGCCAGCAGCTTAGGTAACTCCTACAAGCAGTACTTC. It yields the protein CASSLGNSYKQYF.

This clonotype has only one observation. One end of the junction varies from germline; a read error may be responsible. V is TRBV12-3 or TRBV12-4 and J is TRBJ2-3; no clear D. The length of the CDR3 is 15 residues. The DNA of the CDR3 is TGTGCCAGCAGTCAGCAGGTGACGAGCACAGATACGGAGTATTTT. Translated: CASSQQVTSTDTEYF.

As concerns this clonotype: A much larger clone lies a single base off, so this may be a read error. The chain carries TRBV5-1 and TRBJ2-5; 7 positions agree with TRBD2. The J segment lost 5 bases and the V segment lost 9 bases, leaving 10 bases of the junction unmatched. This CDR3 has 13 residues. In germline, CDR1 is SGHRS, CDR2 YFSETQ. The CDR3, as DNA: TGCGCCAACTACACCGGGGGAGGGGAGACCCAGTACTTC. Translating gives CANYTGGGETQYF.

The CDR3 sequence is CASSAVSRFYEQYF. Here the CDR3 DNA reads TGTGCCAGCAGCGCGGTGTCCCGGTTCTACGAGCAGTACTTC. The rearrangement uses TRBV11-2 and TRBJ2-7; D not certain. The CDR3 is made up of 14 amino acids. Deletions cut 5 bases from V and 3 bases from J, with 14 bases between. Germline assignment: CDR1 SGHAT and CDR2 FQNNGV. The complete variable domain, with remaining parts taken from reference TRBV11-2 and TRBJ2-7, reads EAGVAQSPRYKIIEKRQSVAFWCNPISGHATLYWYQQILGQGPKLLIQFQNNGVVDDSQLPKDRFSAERLKGVDSTLKIQPAKLEDSAVYLCASSAVSRFYEQYFGPGTRLTVT.

This clonotype was detected ten times or more. The chain recombines TRBV20-1 with TRBJ1-2; tentative D call: TRBD1 (6 bases). Per the germline V gene, CDR1 is DFQATT and CDR2 is SNEGSKA (reference sequence). V gave up 4 bases and J gave up 8 bases, with 20 bases separating them. This CDR3 has 14 residues. CDR3 sequence (DNA): TGCAGTGCTACCCGGGCCGGGACACCGAGGGGCTACACCTTC. Its translation is CSATRAGTPRGYTF.

Many counts were recorded for this clonotype. DNA of the CDR3: TGCAGCGCGACACCTCCCAACGCTTACGAGCAGTACTTC. It yields the protein CSATPPNAYEQYF. The V and J genes are TRBV20-1 and TRBJ2-7, with unresolved D. Germline V gene lookup returns CDR1 DFQATT and CDR2 SNEGSKA (reference sequence). The CDR3 has 13 amino acids.

The chain recombines TRBV7-2 with TRBJ1-1; D is unclear. V was clipped by 0 bases and J by 6 bases, with 8 bases between them. The CDR3 has 13 amino acids. Looked up from germline, CDR1 is SGHTA and CDR2 is FQGNSA. In DNA form, the CDR3 reads TGTGCCAGCAGCTTAGCGCGGGCCGCTGAAGCTTTCTTT. Its protein product is CASSLARAAEAFF.

This clonotype was detected only a few times. Here the CDR3 omits its conserved ending phenylalanine or tryptophan, so a read error is the likely source. CDR3 residues: CASSSRELRGPDTQYC. In DNA, the CDR3 is TGTGCCAGCAGCTCCCGCGAACTAAGGGGCCCAGATACGCAGTATTGT. The chain is built from TRBV7-8 and TRBJ2-3; tentatively, D is TRBD1 (5 bases). V shed 4 bases and J shed 4 bases, with 18 bases lying between them. The CDR3 consists of 16 residues. CDR1 and CDR2 from the germline V gene are SGHVS and FQNEAQ.

The chain uses TRBV20-1 and TRBJ1-2; maybe TRBD1 (5 bases). CDR3 length: 13 amino acids. Trimming removed 6 bases from V and 1 base from J, with 12 bases in between. CDR1 and CDR2 from the germline V gene are DFQATT and SNEGSKA (reference sequence). This CDR3 reads CSAWTPGNYGYTF. The CDR3 nucleotides are TGCAGTGCATGGACACCCGGTAACTATGGCTACACCTTC.

On this clonotype: With a much larger clone just one base away, this may be a read error. This chain connects TRBV7-2 to TRBJ2-1; the D gene could be TRBD1 or TRBD2 (5 bases each). This CDR3 spans 13 amino acids. CDR1 SGHTA and CDR2 FQGNSA come from the germline V gene. In DNA form, the CDR3 reads TGTGCCAGCAGCCCGGGACGTTGGAATGAGCAGGTCTTC. Translation gives CASSPGRWNEQVF.

V usage is TRBV27 and J usage is TRBJ1-2; D gene unclear. This CDR3 has 14 amino acids. Trimming took 5 bases from V and 5 from J, leaving 15 bases between them. CDR1 is MNHEY, CDR2 SMNVEV, per germline (reference sequence). CDR3 amino acids: CASSPRHPPYGYTF. Written as DNA, the CDR3 is TGTGCCAGCAGTCCCAGACATCCACCTTATGGCTACACCTTC.

This clonotype was counted many times. The chain couples TRBV10-3 to TRBJ2-7; the match to TRBD1 covers 9 bases. V shed 6 bases and J 4 bases; nucleotides not matched to a gene: 16. Germline-derived CDR1 and CDR2 are ENHRY and SYGVKD. The CDR3 has 17 amino acids. In DNA, the CDR3 is TGTGCCATCAGAGCCGGGACAGGGAGCCTGCGGGGTTACGAGCAGTACTTC. Protein: CAIRAGTGSLRGYEQYF.

This clonotype has only a few counts. V is TRBV12-3 or TRBV12-4 and J is TRBJ1-5; D is unclear. V was cut by 2 bases and J by 0 bases, with 8 bases left in between. This CDR3 comprises 15 residues. The CDR3 bases are TGTGCCAGCAGTTTATCGGCAGTTAGCAATCAGCCCCAGCATTTT. This gives the protein CASSLSAVSNQPQHF.